This note documents a single T cell receptor beta chain sequence. Only in-frame clones appear in the TCRdb table, and some are missing; sequencing was by immunoSEQ multiplex PCR. The sample yields 32,000 or so clones, more than 75% seen once. The data were obtained in a study of pediatric ulcerative colitis. V was pared by 1 base and J by 6 bases, with 16 bases between. Per germline, CDR1 SNHLY and CDR2 FYNNEI. The CDR3 has 17 residues. V and J are TRBV2 and TRBJ1-6; tentatively, D is TRBD1 (5 bases). The sequencing input was blood. The sequence came from a boy between 10 and 17 years old with severe ulcerative colitis. Here the CDR3 DNA reads TGTGCCAGCAGTGAAGACTCCGGGGGGATTACTAATTCACCCCTCCACTTT. Protein sequence: CASSEDSGGITNSPLHF.